The next 17 T cell receptor beta chains were all read from a single sample in a study of cytomegalovirus exposure and HLA in healthy donors. The PCR made use of 60 Vbeta and 13 Jbeta primers. Assay used: immunoSEQ multiplex PCR; TCRdb lists only in-frame clones, some missing. The table has 120,000 to 150,000 clones, 76% seen once. The sample consisted of PBMCs. These receptors all stem from a woman aged 40 to 50 in good health and CMV-seronegative.

The chain combines TRBV2 with TRBJ1-4; 8 positions agree with TRBD1. The V segment lost 5 bases and the J segment 7 bases; nucleotides outside the gene matches: 6. CDR1 is SNHLY and CDR2 is FYNNEI in the germline V gene. The CDR3 is 14 residues long. The DNA for the CDR3 is TGTGCCAGCAGTTCACAGGGGGAGAGTGAAAAACTGTTTTTT. It is translated as CASSSQGESEKLFF.

The rearrangement uses TRBV10-1 and TRBJ2-3; no clear D. Deletions cut 5 bases from V and 6 bases from J, with 6 bases between. Germline V gene data show CDR1 as WNHNN and CDR2 as SYGVQD (reference sequence). This CDR3 is built from 11 residues. The CDR3 DNA reads TGCGCCAGCAGTTACGGGGATACGCAGTATTTT. Protein product: CASSYGDTQYF.

The gene calls are TRBV11-2 and TRBJ2-5; D might be TRBD2 (7 bases). The CDR3 runs 16 residues. CDR1 is SGHAT and CDR2 is FQNNGV in the germline V gene. The V end lost 5 bases, the J end lost 5 bases, and 21 bases lay between the germline ends. The CDR3 DNA is TGTGCCAGCAGCGGATGGGGGGGGCAAGTTACGGAGACCCAGTACTTC. Translated: CASSGWGGQVTETQYF.

The gene calls are TRBV6-1 and TRBJ1-2, with 7 nucleotides matching TRBD1. Germline-derived CDR1 and CDR2 are MNHNS and SASEGT. This CDR3 has 13 amino acids. The J segment lost 2 bases and the V segment lost 5 bases, leaving 2 bases of the junction unmatched. CDR3 bases: TGTGCCAGCAGTCGGGACAGCAACTATGGCTACACCTTC. This codes for CASSRDSNYGYTF.

This clone was observed a few times. One end of the junction fails to match germline, which may point to a read error. This rearrangement joins TRBV7-2 to TRBJ1-1, with D unclear. The length of the CDR3 is 12 residues. Germline CDR1 is SGHTA and CDR2 is FQGNSA. CDR3 sequence (DNA): TGTGCCAGCAGCCCCCGTCCCACTGAGGCTTTCTTT. It is translated as CASSPRPTEAFF.

This clone was picked up a small number of times. The chain is built from TRBV5-4 and TRBJ1-1; D gene ambiguous. CDR3 size: 14 residues. The germline V gene encodes CDR1 SGHNT and CDR2 YYREEE (reference sequence). The V end was cut by 4 bases, the J end by 1 base, with 11 bases between. CDR3 DNA sequence: TGTGCCAGCAGCCCCCCGAGGCAGAACACTGAAGCTTTCTTT. Translating it yields CASSPPRQNTEAFF.

The V call is TRBV6-5, the J call TRBJ2-5, with 9 bases matching TRBD2. J gave up 5 bases and V 2 bases, and 6 bases lay outside the gene matches. The CDR3 is made up of 15 amino acids. Germline values: CDR1 MNHEY, CDR2 SVGAGI. For the CDR3, the DNA is TGTGCCAGCAGTTACGGCGGGGGGGCTTGGGAGACCCAGTACTTC. Its translation: CASSYGGGAWETQYF.

The chain has TRBV11-2 and TRBJ2-7; 7 positions match TRBD1. The CDR3 is 15 residues long. The germline V gene encodes CDR1 SGHAT and CDR2 FQNNGV. V was pared by 2 bases and J by 3 bases, with 7 bases of the junction left unmatched. The CDR3 reads CASSLTPQGIYEQYF. CDR3 in DNA: TGTGCCAGCAGCTTAACCCCACAGGGGATCTACGAGCAGTACTTC. The full variable domain, completed using reference TRBV11-2 and TRBJ2-7, is EAGVAQSPRYKIIEKRQSVAFWCNPISGHATLYWYQQILGQGPKLLIQFQNNGVVDDSQLPKDRFSAERLKGVDSTLKIQPAKLEDSAVYLCASSLTPQGIYEQYFGPGTRLTVT.

Here the CDR3 DNA reads TGCGCCAGCAGCTTGGGGAGTAGCAATCAGCCCCAGCATTTT. Its translation is CASSLGSSNQPQHF. The genes are TRBV5-1 and TRBJ1-5; D remains unclear. The germline gives CDR1 SGHRS, CDR2 YFSETQ. Trimming stripped 0 bases from V and 0 bases from J, with 4 bases between. The CDR3 length is 14 residues.

The chain employs TRBV10-1 and TRBJ1-2; a possible D gene is TRBD1 (5 bases). Germline V CDR1 and CDR2: WNHNN, SYGVQD (reference sequence). V was cut by 2 bases and J by 4 bases, with 5 bases left in between. The CDR3 loop spans 12 amino acids. The chain's CDR3 is CASSETGYGYTF. The CDR3 coding sequence is TGCGCCAGCAGTGAGACAGGCTATGGCTACACCTTC.

This clone has more than one count but fewer than ten. The chain is built from TRBV28 and TRBJ1-1; TRBD1 is a possible D gene (6 bases). The V gene's germline CDR1 is MDHEN and CDR2 SYDVKM. The CDR3 totals 17 residues. The ends were cut back, 3 bases at V and 5 bases at J, with 22 bases in the middle. The chain's CDR3 is CASSLGQGGGRRTEAFF. For the CDR3, the DNA is TGTGCCAGCAGTTTGGGGCAGGGAGGGGGAAGGAGAACTGAAGCTTTCTTT.

This clone was recorded a few times. The chain combines TRBV5-1 with TRBJ1-1; D not resolved. The CDR3 extends over 13 amino acids. V dropped 4 bases and J dropped 1 base, with 8 bases sitting between them. CDR1 and CDR2 (germline): SGHRS, YFSETQ. CDR3 bases: TGCGCCAGCAGCCAGCGTCCGAACACTGAAGCTTTCTTT. The encoded protein is CASSQRPNTEAFF.

The V gene is TRBV19, the J gene TRBJ1-5; 9 bases map to TRBD1. The CDR3 is made up of 15 amino acids. Germline CDR1 reads LNHDA; CDR2 reads SQIVND (reference sequence). J gave up 9 bases and V 2 bases, and 8 bases lay outside the gene matches. The CDR3 loop is CASSILDRGAGPQHF. The CDR3 DNA follows: TGTGCCAGTAGTATATTAGACAGGGGGGCAGGGCCCCAGCATTTT. Full variable domain (missing parts from reference TRBV19 and TRBJ1-5): DGGITQSPKYLFRKEGQNVTLSCEQNLNHDAMYWYRQDPGQGLRLIYYSQIVNDFQKGDIAEGYSVSREKKESFPLTVTSAQKNPTAFYLCASSILDRGAGPQHFGDGTRLSIL.

This clone showed up just a few times. J is TRBJ1-5 and V is TRBV6-1, with 7 bases identical to TRBD1. Germline V CDR1 and CDR2: MNHNS, SASEGT. The CDR3 length is 15 residues. Trimming took 2 bases from V and 4 from J; bases not matched to a gene: 5. The CDR3 loop reads CASSEWGQPNQPQHF. The CDR3 DNA reads TGTGCCAGCAGTGAATGGGGACAGCCTAATCAGCCCCAGCATTTT.

J is TRBJ2-3 and V is TRBV27, with TRBD2 identical over 8 bases. V dropped 5 bases and J dropped 2; count of bases not matched to a gene: 9. CDR1 and CDR2 from the germline V gene are MNHEY and SMNVEV (reference sequence). The CDR3 covers 16 residues. CDR3: CASSTPSGSFTDTQYF. CDR3 nucleotides: TGTGCCAGCAGTACCCCAAGCGGGAGTTTCACAGATACGCAGTATTTT.

The CDR3, as DNA: TGTGCCAGCAGTGAATGGTTGCAGGATGGCACCGGGGAGCTGTTTTTT. It encodes CASSEWLQDGTGELFF. The chain is built from TRBV6-1 and TRBJ2-2, with D hard to call. Trimming pared 2 bases from V and 4 bases from J, leaving 14 bases between. Per germline, CDR1 MNHNS and CDR2 SASEGT. The CDR3 has 16 amino acids.

A note on this clone: One junction end disagrees with the germline gene, perhaps due to a read error. This rearrangement joins TRBV5-4 to TRBJ1-5; D gene uncertain. This CDR3 contains 16 residues. Germline values: CDR1 SGHNT, CDR2 YYREEE (reference sequence). CDR3 residues: CASSLGGGSSNQPQHF. The CDR3 region has the DNA TGTGCCAGCAGTTTGGGAGGTGGCTCTAGCAATCAGCCCCAGCATTTT.